The sequence of this T cell receptor (beta chain) was determined in a study of blood T cell repertoires in COVID-19. This CDR3 spans 15 amino acids. Germline CDR1 reads KGHSH; CDR2 reads LQKENI. V was cut by 6 bases and J by 0 bases, with 13 bases left in between. Profiled with immunoSEQ multiplex PCR; TCRdb holds only in-frame clones, not every one. The profile shows under 75,000 clones, roughly 76% of them singletons. The receptor's source is an elderly woman with acute or convalescent COVID-19. The sequenced sample was peripheral blood. This chain joins TRBV18 and TRBJ2-3, with D unresolved. CDR3 in amino acids: CASSATATSTDTQYF. The CDR3 bases are TGTGCCAGCTCTGCGACGGCGACTAGCACAGATACGCAGTATTTT.